This T cell receptor beta chain comes out of a study of a mutant IDH1 vaccine in newly diagnosed glioma. For the study at large: Patients got their first vaccination 4-6 weeks after radiotherapy alone, or with temozolomide cycles. Before enrollment, the patients had been treated with radiotherapy alone, temozolomide alone, or both together. Most of them had received both.

This clone was counted only a few times. Its specificity is unknown. The method was immunoSEQ multiplex PCR; TCRdb's version includes in-frame clones alone and lacks a portion of them. Of around 51,000 clones listed, roughly 73% were seen once; the top ten hold around 2%. Study outcomes and limitations: Patients showed vaccine-induced immune responses at a rate of 93.3%.

CDR3 length equals 14 residues. Germline CDR1 reads MGHDK; CDR2 reads SYGVNS. The germline V and J ends were trimmed by 3 bases and 1 base, with 7 bases remaining between them. The time point: week 5, during vaccination. Vaccinated patients received 300 ug of mutant IDH1 20-mer peptide per dose, with topical imiquimod. Donor tumors were new WHO grade 3 or 4 IDH1-mutant, ATRX-lost astrocytomas. The clonotype comes from a woman aged 35 to 49 with glioma. The starting material was PBMCs, obtained from a glioma patient whose treatment included an IDH1 peptide vaccine. The chain joins TRBV25-1 to TRBJ1-5; the D is unclear. This CDR3 is CASSEAGSNQPQHF. Here the CDR3 DNA reads TGTGCCAGCAGTGAGGCAGGAAGCAATCAGCCCCAGCATTTT. The whole variable domain, filled in from reference TRBV25-1 and TRBJ1-5, reads EADIYQTPRYLVIGTGKKITLECSQTMGHDKMYWYQQDPGMELHLIHYSYGVNSTEKGDLSSESTVSRIRTEHFPLTLESARPSHTSQYLCASSEAGSNQPQHFGDGTRLSIL.